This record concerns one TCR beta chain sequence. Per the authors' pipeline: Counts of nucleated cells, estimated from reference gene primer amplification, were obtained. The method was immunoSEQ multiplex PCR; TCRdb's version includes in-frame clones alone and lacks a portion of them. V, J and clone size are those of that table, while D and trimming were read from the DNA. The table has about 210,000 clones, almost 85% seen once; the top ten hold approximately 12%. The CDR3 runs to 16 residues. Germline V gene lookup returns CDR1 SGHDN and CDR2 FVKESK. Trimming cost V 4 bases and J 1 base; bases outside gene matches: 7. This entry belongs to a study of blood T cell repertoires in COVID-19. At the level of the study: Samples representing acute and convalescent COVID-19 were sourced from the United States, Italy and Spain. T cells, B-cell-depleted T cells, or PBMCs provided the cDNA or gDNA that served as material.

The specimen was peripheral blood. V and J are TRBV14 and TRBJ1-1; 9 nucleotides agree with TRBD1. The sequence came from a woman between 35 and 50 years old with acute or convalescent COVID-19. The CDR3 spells CASSPGTGKGNTEAFF. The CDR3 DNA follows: TGTGCCAGCAGCCCTGGGACAGGGAAGGGGAACACTGAAGCTTTCTTT.